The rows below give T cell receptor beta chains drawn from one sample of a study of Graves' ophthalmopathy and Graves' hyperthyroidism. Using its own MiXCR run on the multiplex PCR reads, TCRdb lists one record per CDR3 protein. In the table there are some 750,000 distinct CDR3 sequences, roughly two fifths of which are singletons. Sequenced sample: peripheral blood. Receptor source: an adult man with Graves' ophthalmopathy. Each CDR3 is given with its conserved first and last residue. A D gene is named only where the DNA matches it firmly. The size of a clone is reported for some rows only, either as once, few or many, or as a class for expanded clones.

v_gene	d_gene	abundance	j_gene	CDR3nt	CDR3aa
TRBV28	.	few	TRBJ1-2	TGTGCCATCCGGACATCTAACTATGGCTACACCTTC	CAIRTSNYGYTF
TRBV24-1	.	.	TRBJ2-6	TGTGCCACCAGTGAGGCCAGCTTCTCTGGGGCCAACGTCCTGACTTTC	CATSEASFSGANVLTF
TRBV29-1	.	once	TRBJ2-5	TGCAGCTTAGCGACGGAGACCCAGTACTTC	CSLATETQYF
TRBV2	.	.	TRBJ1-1	TGTGCCAGCAGTGAATGGCGGGGGAACACGGGCCCCCCATCCTTT	CASSEWRGNTGPPSF
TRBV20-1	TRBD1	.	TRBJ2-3	TGCAGTGCTAGTCGGGGACAGGGGGCAATGTTT	CSASRGQGAMF
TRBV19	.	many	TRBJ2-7	TGTGCCAGCGCGCGAGGGAGCTCCTACGAGCAGTACTTC	CASARGSSYEQYF
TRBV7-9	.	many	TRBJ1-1	TGTGCCAGCAGTATTTGGGGGTCTGAAGCTTTCTTT	CASSIWGSEAFF
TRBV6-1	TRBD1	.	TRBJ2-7	TGTGCCAGCTACCGACAGGAGGACAGGAAAAGTTGGCAGTACTTC	CASYRQEDRKSWQYF
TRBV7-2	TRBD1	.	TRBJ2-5	TGTGCCAGCAGCCCCCGGACAGGGGCCGCGGGGACCCAGTACTTC	CASSPRTGAAGTQYF
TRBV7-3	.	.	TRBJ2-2	TGTGCCAGCAGCACCCCGGCGAGCGGGGAGCTGTTTTTT	CASSTPASGELFF
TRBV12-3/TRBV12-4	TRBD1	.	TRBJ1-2	TGTGCCAGCAGTGAAGCTCAGGGGGCAGGATATGGCTACACCTTC	CASSEAQGAGYGYTF
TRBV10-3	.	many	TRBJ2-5	TGTGCCACCTCGACGGGCAAAGAGACCCAGTACTTC	CATSTGKETQYF
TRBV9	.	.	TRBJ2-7	TGCGCCAGCAGCTTGGCCGTGGTTGGGTCCTACGAGCAGTACTTC	CASSLAVVGSYEQYF
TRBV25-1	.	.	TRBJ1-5	TGTGCCAGCAGTGCTAGTAGGGAACAGCCCCAGCATTTT	CASSASREQPQHF
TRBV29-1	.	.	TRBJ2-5	TGCAGCGTTGACCCCGGGACATTACAAGAGACCCAGTACTTC	CSVDPGTLQETQYF
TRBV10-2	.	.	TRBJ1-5	TGCGCCAGCAGTGAGTCAGGGACAAGCAATCAGCCCCAGCATTTT	CASSESGTSNQPQHF
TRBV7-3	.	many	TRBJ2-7	TGTGCCAGCAGCTTAAACCCCGGGAGTTACTACGAGCAGTACTTC	CASSLNPGSYYEQYF
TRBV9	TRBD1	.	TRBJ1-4	TGTGCCAGCAGCGTAGGGGACAGGGTTAATGAAAAACTGTTTTTT	CASSVGDRVNEKLFF
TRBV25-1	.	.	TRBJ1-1	TGTGCCAGCTTGGCGGGCAGGAAGAACACTGAAGCTTTCTTT	CASLAGRKNTEAFF
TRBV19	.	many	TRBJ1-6	TGTGCCAGTAGTATGTATAATTCACCCCTCCACTTT	CASSMYNSPLHF
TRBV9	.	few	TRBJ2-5	TGTGCCAGCAGCGTAGATGGGGGGGCTCAAGAGACCCAGTACTTC	CASSVDGGAQETQYF
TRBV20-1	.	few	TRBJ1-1	TGCAGTGCCAATGATTTACAGAACACTGAAGCTTTCTTT	CSANDLQNTEAFF
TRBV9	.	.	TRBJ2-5	TGTGCCAGCAGCGGGGGGGCGGGGCAAGAGACCCAGTACTTC	CASSGGAGQETQYF
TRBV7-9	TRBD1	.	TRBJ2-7	TGTGCCAGCAGCTTAGCCATGGGACAGGGGAACTACGAGCAGTACTTC	CASSLAMGQGNYEQYF
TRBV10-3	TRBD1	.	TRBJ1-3	TGTGCCAGCAGAGAGACAGGGCACTCTGGAAACACCATATATTTT	CASRETGHSGNTIYF
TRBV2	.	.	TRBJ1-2	TGTGCCAGCAGTGAAGGTCAAACGATCGGGAGCTATGGCTACACCTTC	CASSEGQTIGSYGYTF
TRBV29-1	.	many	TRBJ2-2	TGCAGCGTTGAAGGTCAGGGGGAGCTGTTTTTT	CSVEGQGELFF
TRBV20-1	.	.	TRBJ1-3	TGCAGTGCTAGAGCGGGAAGTCCTGGAAACACCATATATTTT	CSARAGSPGNTIYF
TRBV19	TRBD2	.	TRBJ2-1	TGTGCCAGTAGTGCACTAGCGGGGAACTACAATGAGCAGTTCTTC	CASSALAGNYNEQFF
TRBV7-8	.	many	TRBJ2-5	TGTGCCAGCAGCTTACCTGAGGAAGAGACCCAGTACTTC	CASSLPEEETQYF
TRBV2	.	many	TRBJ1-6	TGTGCCAGCAGTGACAACGACAGAAAAAATTCACCCCTCCACTTT	CASSDNDRKNSPLHF
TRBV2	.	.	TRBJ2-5	TGTGCCAGCAGTGAAGGTGGACAGTACTTC	CASSEGGQYF
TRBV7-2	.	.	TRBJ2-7	TGTGCCAGCAGCTTTGCGGGTGGTATATCCTACGAGCAGTACTTC	CASSFAGGISYEQYF
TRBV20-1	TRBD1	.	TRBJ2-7	TGCAGTGCTCGGACAGGGGCGAACTACGAGCAGTACTTC	CSARTGANYEQYF
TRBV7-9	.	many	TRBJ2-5	TGTGCCAGCAGCAGTTCTGGAGAGACCCAGTACTTC	CASSSSGETQYF
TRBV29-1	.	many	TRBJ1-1	TGCAGCGTGTCCGGGGGGGCTGAAGCTTTCTTT	CSVSGGAEAFF
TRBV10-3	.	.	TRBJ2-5	TGTGCTAGACCCCCGGGCGGTCAGACCCAGTACTTC	CARPPGGQTQYF
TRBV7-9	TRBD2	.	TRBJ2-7	TGTGCCAGCAGCTTACTCGCGGGAGGGCCGAGGCAGTACTTC	CASSLLAGGPRQYF
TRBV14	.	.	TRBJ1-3	TGTGCCAGCAGCCAATTTCGGCAGGGTGGAAACACCATATATTTT	CASSQFRQGGNTIYF
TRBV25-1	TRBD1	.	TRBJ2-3	TGTGCCAGCACCCAGGGGGCCGAAGGCACAGATACGCAGTATTTT	CASTQGAEGTDTQYF
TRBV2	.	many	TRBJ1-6	TGTGCCAGCAGTCTACGACAGACTTCACCCCTCCACTTT	CASSLRQTSPLHF
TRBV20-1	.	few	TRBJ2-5	TGCAGTGCTCAACAGGGATTCCAAGAGACCCAGTACTTC	CSAQQGFQETQYF
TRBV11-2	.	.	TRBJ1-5	TGTGCCAGCAGCTTAGGACCGTTCAATCAGCCCCAGCATTTT	CASSLGPFNQPQHF
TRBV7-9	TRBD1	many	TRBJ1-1	TGTGCCAGCAGCTTTCGGGACAGGGGGATTGAAGCTTTCTTT	CASSFRDRGIEAFF
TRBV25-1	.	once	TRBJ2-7	TGTGTCAGCAGCTTAGAGCAGGCACGGGCCTACGAGCAGTACTTC	CVSSLEQARAYEQYF
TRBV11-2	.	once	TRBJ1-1	TGTGCCAGCAGCTTAGGTTCGGCAGGGAACACTGAAGCTCTCTTT	CASSLGSAGNTEALF
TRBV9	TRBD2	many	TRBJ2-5	TGTGCCAGCAGCCCAGGGCCGGGAGGGGAGACCCAGTACTTC	CASSPGPGGETQYF
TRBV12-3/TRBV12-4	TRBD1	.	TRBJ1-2	TGTGCCAGCAGACGGGACAGCGGGGGTGGCTACACCTTC	CASRRDSGGGYTF
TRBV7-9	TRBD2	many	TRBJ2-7	TGTGCCAGCAGCTTATTCACCGGGAGGGCCTTCTACGAGCAGTACTTC	CASSLFTGRAFYEQYF
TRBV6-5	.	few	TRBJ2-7	TGTGCCAGCAGTTACGGCCAGGGGACCTACGAGCAGTACTTC	CASSYGQGTYEQYF
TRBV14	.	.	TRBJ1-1	TGTGCCAGCAGCCCCTCGGGGAAAAGGAGGACTGAAGCTTTCTTT	CASSPSGKRRTEAFF
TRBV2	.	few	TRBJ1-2	TGTGCCAGCAGTGTATGGGCGGGAGGCTACACCTTC	CASSVWAGGYTF